This T cell receptor beta chain was sequenced for a study of T cell repertoires in cytomegalovirus infection. This clonotype turned up a few times. Its antigen remains unidentified. This CDR3 contains 12 residues. The V segment lost 4 bases and the J segment 15 bases; nucleotides outside the gene matches: 10. Germline-derived CDR1 and CDR2 are SQVTM and ANQGSEA. TCRdb independently ran MiXCR on the reads; one entry per CDR3 protein. The data hold approximately 990,000 distinct CDR3 sequences, with 31% observed a single time. Sequencing was performed on cultured CD8+ T cells from PBMCs, taken from culture after CMV antigen stimulation. This chain joins TRBV29-1 and TRBJ2-1; 9 bases line up with TRBD2. This sequence was found in a human donor in good health (CMV status not recorded). Some clones in this sample may be carry-over from other donors' samples. The DNA for the CDR3 is TGCAGCGTTGTGGGGGAGCGGGGGGCTACGTTCTTC. Its translation is CSVVGERGATFF.